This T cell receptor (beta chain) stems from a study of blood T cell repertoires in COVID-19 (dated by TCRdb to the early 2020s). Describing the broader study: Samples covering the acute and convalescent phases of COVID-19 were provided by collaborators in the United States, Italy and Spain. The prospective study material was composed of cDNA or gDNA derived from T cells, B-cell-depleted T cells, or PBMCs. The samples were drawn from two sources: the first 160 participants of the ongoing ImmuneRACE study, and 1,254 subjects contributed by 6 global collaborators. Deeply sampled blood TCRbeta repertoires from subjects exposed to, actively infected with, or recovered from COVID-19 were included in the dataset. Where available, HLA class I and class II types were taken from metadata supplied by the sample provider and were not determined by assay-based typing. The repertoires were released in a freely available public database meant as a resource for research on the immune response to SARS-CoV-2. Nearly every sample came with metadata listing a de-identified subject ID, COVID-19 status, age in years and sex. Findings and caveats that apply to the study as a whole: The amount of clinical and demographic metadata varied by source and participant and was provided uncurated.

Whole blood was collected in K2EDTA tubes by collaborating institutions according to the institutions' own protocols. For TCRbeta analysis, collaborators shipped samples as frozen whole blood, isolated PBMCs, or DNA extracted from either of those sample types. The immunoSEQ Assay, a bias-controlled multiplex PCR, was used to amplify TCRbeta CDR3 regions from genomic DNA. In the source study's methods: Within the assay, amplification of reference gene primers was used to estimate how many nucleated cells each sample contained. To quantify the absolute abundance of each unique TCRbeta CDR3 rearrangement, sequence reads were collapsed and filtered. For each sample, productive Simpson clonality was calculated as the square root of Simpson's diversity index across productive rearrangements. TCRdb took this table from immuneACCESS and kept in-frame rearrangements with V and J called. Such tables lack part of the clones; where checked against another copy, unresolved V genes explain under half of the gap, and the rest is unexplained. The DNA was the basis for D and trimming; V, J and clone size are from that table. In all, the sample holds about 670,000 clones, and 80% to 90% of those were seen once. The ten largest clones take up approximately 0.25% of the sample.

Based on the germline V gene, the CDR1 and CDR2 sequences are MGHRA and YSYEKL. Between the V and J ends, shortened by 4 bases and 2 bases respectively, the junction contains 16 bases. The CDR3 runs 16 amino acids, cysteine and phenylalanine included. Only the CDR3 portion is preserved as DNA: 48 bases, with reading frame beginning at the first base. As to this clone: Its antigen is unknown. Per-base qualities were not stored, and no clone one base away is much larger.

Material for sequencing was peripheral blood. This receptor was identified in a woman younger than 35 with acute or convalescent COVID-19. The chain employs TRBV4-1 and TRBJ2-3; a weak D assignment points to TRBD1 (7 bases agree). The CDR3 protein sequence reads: CASSLHGGTDTDTQYF. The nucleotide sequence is TGCGCCAGCAGCCTCCATGGGGGGACAGACACAGATACGCAGTATTTT.